This T cell receptor (beta chain) was captured in a study of blood T cells in healthy people across ages. Findings and caveats of the study: Comparison with aged donors showed that long-lived donors had more naive CD4+ cells and higher diversity. Estimated diversity, derived from one million T cells, was regarded as an underestimate.

To note about this clonotype: What it binds is unknown.

Together with a sample-barcoded 5' primer, a J-beta primer mix was included in a second PCR lasting about 7 to 11 cycles. TCRdb processed the 5' RACE reads anew with MiXCR; each CDR3 protein has one entry. The sample carries 1.5 million to 2 million distinct CDR3 sequences, roughly 49% recorded once. For every donor, a draw yielded about 9.7 milliliters of peripheral blood. This CDR3 contains 17 residues. Per germline, CDR1 SGDLS and CDR2 YYNGEE. The V end lost 0 bases, the J end lost 0 bases, and 10 bases lay between the germline ends. The TCR comes from a woman between 40 and 55 years old in good health. Sequencing was carried out using blood. The genes are TRBV9 and TRBJ2-6; no definite D call. CDR3 region: CASSVGRSLSGANVLTF. The CDR3 DNA reads as TGTGCCAGCAGCGTAGGTAGGAGCCTCTCTGGGGCCAACGTCCTGACTTTC.